This paragraph reports one T cell receptor (beta chain). The antigen it recognizes is unknown. There are no base qualities to consult, and no much larger clone falls within one base. This sample stems from a study of siplizumab effects on memory and regulatory T cells (dated by TCRdb to the late 2010s). About the study as a whole: The effect of the anti-CD2 antibody siplizumab on alloreactive T-cell subsets was examined in allogeneic mixed lymphocyte reactions constructed from human PBMCs.

Broad study findings and their caveats: Greater diversity appeared to be present in unstimulated naive T cells than in memory T cells, and a substantial contribution to the alloresponse seemed to be made by naive cells. In reactions with siplizumab, an average of 68.8% of mappable alloreactive CD4+ clones were Treg-derived, compared with 25% to 30% in control reactions. For roughly 75-97% of proliferating CD4+ or CD8+ clones, no naive or memory phenotype could be assigned. Because sequences at frequencies below about 10^-5 were poorly captured, only a minor fraction of alloreactive clones could be mapped back to unstimulated subsets. The cumulative frequency of alloreactive sequences traceable to unstimulated CD4+ memory T cells was significantly reduced by siplizumab. Whether proliferating Tregs from siplizumab cultures actually had suppressive function was not functionally confirmed.

Receptor amplification or capture employed the immunoSEQ multiplex PCR assay. The deep sequencing platform assayed approximately 100,000 TCR templates per sample. Genomic DNA extracted from sorted T cells was used for TCRbeta CDR3 sequencing. Per the authors' processing: Clonal analysis of TCRbeta CDR3 data was done in the R programming language. Unstimulated samples were compared with post-reaction CFSE-low samples to define alloreactive CD4+ and CD8+ clones. Regulatory or non-regulatory origin of alloreactive CD4+ clones was assigned by matching sequences to the sorted unstimulated Treg and non-Treg repertoires. TCRdb holds this immuneACCESS table with in-frame rearrangements only. Some clones are missing; in checked studies, unresolved V genes explain under half, and the rest has no known cause. D and trimming come from the DNA, and the V and J calls and clone size come from that table. The sample yields approximately 100,000 clones; just over 90% were counted once. The top ten clonotypes cover roughly 0.78% of the sample.

Based on the germline V gene, the CDR1 and CDR2 sequences are MNHEY and SVGAGI. The CDR3 starts with the cysteine, ends with the phenylalanine, and has 14 residues. Only the CDR3 part of the read is kept: 42 bases, read in frame from the first base. At the junction V is shortened by 2 bases and J by 5 bases, with 13 bases in between. Sorted unstimulated T cells and proliferating T cells recovered from mixed lymphocyte reactions underwent TCRbeta CDR3 sequencing. Fresh whole blood from roughly nine HLA-typed healthy donors was used as the source from which PBMCs were isolated. To map where alloreactive clones came from, unstimulated CD4+ regulatory T cells were FACS-sorted.

The sequence was obtained from a human donor in good health. This chain is built from TRBV6-5 and TRBJ2-7; TRBD1 is a possible D gene, resting on 5 matching bases. The source material was Tregs sorted from blood. The CDR3 protein is CASSYILARDEQYF. The DNA reads TGTGCCAGCAGTTACATCCTCGCCAGGGACGAGCAGTACTTC.